This T cell receptor (beta chain) was retrieved from a study of cytomegalovirus exposure and HLA in healthy donors. This clone was detected a few times. As yet, its antigen is unknown. Amplification used 60 Vbeta primers and 13 Jbeta primers. Measured with immunoSEQ multiplex PCR; TCRdb has only the in-frame clones, and not every one. The sample has 100,000 to 150,000 clones, roughly 79% seen once; the top ten hold approximately 1.5%. The CDR3 contains 14 residues. The germline V gene has CDR1 GTSNPN and CDR2 SVGIG (reference sequence). The V and J ends lost 1 base and 5 bases respectively, with 12 bases between them. Regarding the study as a whole: Later on, analysis showed that most CMV-associated TCR beta chains appeared to be HLA-restricted.

The sequenced material came from PBMCs. The clonotype comes from a woman aged 18 to 35 in good health and CMV-seronegative. The chain carries TRBV30 and TRBJ2-1; D is possibly TRBD2 (6 bases). The CDR3 region has the DNA TGTGCCTGGAGTGACGGGAGTTCCCACAATGAGCAGTTCTTC. Its translation: CAWSDGSSHNEQFF.